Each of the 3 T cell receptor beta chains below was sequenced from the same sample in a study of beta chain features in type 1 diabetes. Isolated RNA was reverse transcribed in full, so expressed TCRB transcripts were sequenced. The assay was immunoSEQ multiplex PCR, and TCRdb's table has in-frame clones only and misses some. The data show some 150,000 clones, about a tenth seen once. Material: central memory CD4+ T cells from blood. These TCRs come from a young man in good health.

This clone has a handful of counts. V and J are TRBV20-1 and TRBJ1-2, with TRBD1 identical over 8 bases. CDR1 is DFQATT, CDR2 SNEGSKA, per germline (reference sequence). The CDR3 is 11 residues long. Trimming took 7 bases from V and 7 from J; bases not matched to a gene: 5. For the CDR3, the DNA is TGCAGTGGACAGGGGATTGGTGGCTACACCTTC. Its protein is CSGQGIGGYTF.

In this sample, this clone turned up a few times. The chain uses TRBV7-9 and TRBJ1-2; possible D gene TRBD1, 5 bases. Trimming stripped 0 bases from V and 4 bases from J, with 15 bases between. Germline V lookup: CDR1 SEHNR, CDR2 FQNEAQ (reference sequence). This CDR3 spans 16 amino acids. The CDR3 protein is CASSLAGSGRSYGYTF. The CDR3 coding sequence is TGTGCCAGCAGCTTAGCGGGGTCAGGGAGGAGCTATGGCTACACCTTC.

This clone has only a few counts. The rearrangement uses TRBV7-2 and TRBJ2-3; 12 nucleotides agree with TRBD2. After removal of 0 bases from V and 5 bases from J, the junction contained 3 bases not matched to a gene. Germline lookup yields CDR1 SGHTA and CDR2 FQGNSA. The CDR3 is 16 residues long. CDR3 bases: TGTGCCAGCAGCTTAGCGGGACTAGCGGGTCAAGATACGCAGTATTTT. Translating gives CASSLAGLAGQDTQYF.